Shown below are 2 T cell receptor beta chains from a single sample sequenced in a study of T cells in Graves' hyperthyroidism and ophthalmopathy. Using RNA transcripts as the source, TCR beta CDR3 regions were amplified. During a first-round RT-PCR of the TCR CDR3, the HTBI primer set was used. MiXCR was run by TCRdb on the multiplex PCR reads, yielding one entry per CDR3 protein. Of fewer than 550,000 distinct CDR3 sequences listed, roughly 14% were seen once; the top ten hold 13% to 15%. Sequencing was carried out using blood. Every receptor here comes from a woman between 18 and 30 years old with Graves' hyperthyroidism.

Ten or more counts support this clonotype. The genes are TRBV20-1 and TRBJ1-2, with D tentatively TRBD1 (5 bases). Germline V gene lookup returns CDR1 DFQATT and CDR2 SNEGSKA (reference sequence). CDR3 size: 12 residues. Trimming pared 6 bases from V and 6 bases from J, leaving 14 bases between. The CDR3 DNA reads TGCAGTGCACTCGCGGGGGTCGATGGCTACACCTTC. As protein: CSALAGVDGYTF.

This clonotype has at least ten counts. The rearrangement uses TRBV12-3 or TRBV12-4 and TRBJ2-1, with 10 bases lining up with TRBD2. Trimming cost V 1 base and J 0 bases; bases outside gene matches: 9. The CDR3 has 19 amino acids. CDR3 sequence: CASSLGTSGFFSSYNEQFF. CDR3 bases: TGTGCCAGCAGTTTAGGGACTAGCGGATTTTTTAGCTCCTACAATGAGCAGTTCTTC.